This T cell receptor (beta chain) is drawn from a study of blood T cell repertoires in COVID-19. In the study overall: Acute and convalescent COVID-19 specimens originated in the United States, Italy and Spain. PBMCs, B-cell-depleted T cells, or T cells provided the cDNA or gDNA that made up the material.

The authors' processing: Estimation of nucleated cell counts was performed using reference gene primer amplification. The method was immunoSEQ multiplex PCR; TCRdb's version includes in-frame clones alone and lacks a portion of them. The DNA gave D and trimming, while V, J and clone size come from that table. This table holds about 210,000 clones, around four fifths found once. CDR3 size: 14 residues. CDR1 and CDR2 from the germline V gene are SGHAT and FQNNGV. V was trimmed by 3 bases and J by 6 bases, leaving 12 bases between them. Seattle enrolled patients during active infection and tracked them longitudinally.

Source material: peripheral blood. The TCR comes from a man aged 60 to 69 with COVID-19, enrolled during active disease. J is TRBJ2-1 and V is TRBV11-2, with D tentatively TRBD2 (6 bases). The CDR3 region is CASSFRLGSNEQFF. CDR3 bases: TGTGCCAGCAGCTTTCGACTAGGAAGCAATGAGCAGTTCTTC.